Described below is a single T cell receptor beta chain sequence and its context. Germline V CDR1 and CDR2: LNHDA, SQIVND (reference sequence). Trimming removed 3 bases from V and 4 bases from J, with 8 bases in between. This CDR3 has 13 residues. The record originates from a study of blood T cells in healthy people across ages. Combining a sample-barcoded 5' primer with a J-beta primer mix, a second PCR ran for about 6 to 11 cycles. MiXCR was run by TCRdb on the 5' RACE reads, yielding one entry per CDR3 protein. The sample consists of over 1,500,000 distinct CDR3 sequences, roughly 49% of them appearing once.

The sequence was collected from a woman between 40 and 55 years old in good health. The chain joins TRBV19 to TRBJ2-3; unclear D gene. Sample: blood. CDR3 bases: TGTGCCAGTAGTATCAGTGCCGCAGATACGCAGTATTTT. Translated, it gives CASSISAADTQYF.